This record covers a single TCR beta chain. The antigen remains undetermined. CD45RO/CCR7/CD25/CD127/CD95/CD27 separated CD4+ naive, central memory, regulatory and stem cell-like memory cells by sorting. Over 95% purity was reached by all sorted populations. These data come from a study of beta chain features in type 1 diabetes. Study-wide context: There was similarity between patients and healthy donors in age, gender and cell yields.

The whole isolated RNA underwent reverse transcription, so sequencing captured expressed TCRB transcripts. TCRdb's copy holds only in-frame clones and misses some; the assay was immunoSEQ multiplex PCR. This sample has roughly 300,000 clones, with about a tenth found just once. Study outcomes and limitations: Diminished insertions and augmented deletions at VDJ junctions characterized type 1 diabetes patients. Among all four CD4+ subsets, Type 1 diabetes patients had TCRB CDR3s that were moderately but significantly shorter.

CDR1 is SEHNR, CDR2 FQNEAQ, per germline (reference sequence). V was pared by 5 bases and J by 6 bases, with 11 bases between. The CDR3 sequence is 12 residues long. The sample taken for sequencing was central memory CD4+ T cells from blood. The chain uses TRBV7-9 and TRBJ2-7; D is perhaps TRBD2 (5 bases). The receptor comes from a man aged 25-45 years with type 1 diabetes. The CDR3 protein is CASSPEVSEQYF. The DNA of the CDR3 is TGTGCCAGCAGCCCGGAGGTTTCCGAGCAGTACTTC.